These 12 T cell receptor beta chains share one sample of origin, sequenced in a study of radiation and T cells in renal cell carcinoma. Time point given: baseline pretreatment blood. The treatment was: 15 Gy SBRT to primary tumor, nephrectomy 4 weeks later. The assay was immunoSEQ multiplex PCR, and TCRdb's table has in-frame clones only and misses some. The repertoire holds 20,000 to 25,000 clones, with approximately 80% as singletons. The starting material was blood, obtained from a patient whose treatment included radiotherapy and nephrectomy. The receptor source for this set is a man in his sixties with renal cell carcinoma.

V is TRBV7-2 and J is TRBJ2-1; D uncertain. Germline lookup yields CDR1 SGHTA and CDR2 FQGNSA. Trimming left V 3 bases short and J 0 bases short, with 6 bases between. This CDR3 region has 14 residues. CDR3 DNA: TGTGCCAGCAGCTTTGGTAGCTCCTACAATGAGCAGTTCTTC. Translating gives CASSFGSSYNEQFF.

The chain carries TRBV12-5 and TRBJ2-7, with 8 bases fitting TRBD2. The CDR3 has 13 residues. J gave up 5 bases and V 5 bases, and 5 bases lay outside the gene matches. Germline V lookup: CDR1 LGHNT, CDR2 FRNRAP. Here the CDR3 reads CASGASGGNEQYF. Here the CDR3 DNA reads TGTGCTAGTGGTGCGTCGGGAGGGAACGAGCAGTACTTC.

Remarks on this clone: The same CDR3 is also encoded by other DNA sequences in this sample. The gene calls are TRBV29-1 and TRBJ2-3; weak D call: TRBD2 (5 bases). Trimming took off 3 bases at V and 2 bases at J, with 12 bases between the two ends. Germline assignment: CDR1 SQVTM and CDR2 ANQGSEA. This CDR3 has 14 residues. Written as DNA, the CDR3 is TGCAGCGTTGACGTCCGAGGGATCACAGATACGCAGTATTTT. Its protein product is CSVDVRGITDTQYF.

This chain connects TRBV27 to TRBJ2-1; D gene ambiguous. The CDR3 spans 14 residues. V was clipped by 4 bases and J by 3 bases, with 10 bases between them. Germline loops: CDR1 MNHEY, CDR2 SMNVEV (reference sequence). CDR3 residues: CASSSDFYYNEQFF. DNA of the CDR3: TGTGCCAGCAGTTCCGACTTCTACTACAATGAGCAGTTCTTC.

This clone was detected a few times. CDR3 nucleotides: TGCAGCGTTGACGGGGGCGCCAAAAACATTCAGTACTTC. This gives the protein CSVDGGAKNIQYF. This chain connects TRBV29-1 to TRBJ2-4; D is tentatively TRBD1 or TRBD2 (6 bases each). The CDR3 spans 13 residues. Trimming left V 3 bases short and J 1 base short, with 7 bases between. The V gene's germline CDR1 is SQVTM and CDR2 ANQGSEA. The full variable domain, its missing parts supplied by reference TRBV29-1 and TRBJ2-4, is SAVISQKPSRDICQRGTSLTIQCQVDSQVTMMFWYRQQPGQSLTLIATANQGSEATYESGFVIDKFPISRPNLTFSTLTVSNMSPEDSSIYLCSVDGGAKNIQYFGAGTRLSVL.

V gene TRBV5-1 combines with J gene TRBJ2-2; D is ambiguous. Germline V lookup: CDR1 SGHRS, CDR2 YFSETQ. The V and J ends lost 4 bases and 6 bases respectively, with 10 bases between them. The CDR3 spans 13 residues. The CDR3 bases are TGCGCCAGCAGCCCAAATACCCCCGGGGAGCTGTTTTTT. Its translation: CASSPNTPGELFF.

The CDR3 region is CASSQRTVYEQYF. As DNA, the CDR3 is TGCGCCAGCAGCCAAAGGACAGTTTACGAGCAGTACTTC. The chain is built from TRBV4-1 and TRBJ2-7; D perhaps matches TRBD1 (6 bases). Trimming removed 2 bases at V and 4 bases at J, with 9 bases between. Germline V gene data show CDR1 as MGHRA and CDR2 as YSYEKL. The CDR3 length is 13 residues.

This clone was detected only a few times. The gene calls are TRBV11-3 and TRBJ2-7; D may be TRBD1 or TRBD2 (6 bases each). The CDR3 is 15 amino acids. Per germline, CDR1 SGHNT and CDR2 YENEEA. The V gene lost 2 bases and the J gene lost 3 bases, with 14 bases spanning the gap. The CDR3 loop reads CASSLQGTSDYEQYF. The CDR3, as DNA: TGTGCCAGCAGCTTACAGGGGACTTCCGACTACGAGCAGTACTTC.

In this sample, this clone turned up once. This chain joins TRBV7-6 and TRBJ2-5; no clear D gene. There are 13 residues in the CDR3. In germline, CDR1 is SGHVS, CDR2 FNYEAQ. V shed 2 bases and J shed 5 bases, with 9 bases lying between them. The CDR3 region is CASSLTFGETQYF. The CDR3 DNA sequence: TGTGCCAGCAGCTTAACGTTTGGGGAGACCCAGTACTTC.

This clone was counted between two and nine times. The gene calls are TRBV7-2 and TRBJ1-4; the match to TRBD1 covers 8 bases. CDR3 length equals 16 residues. The germline CDR1 and CDR2 sequences are SGHTA and FQGNSA. Germline trimming cut 2 bases from V and 3 bases from J; bases unmatched to any gene: 5. The CDR3 sequence: CASSLQGAVSNEKLFF. The DNA of the CDR3 is TGTGCCAGCAGCTTACAGGGGGCCGTCTCTAATGAAAAACTGTTTTTT. Full variable domain (remainder filled in from reference TRBV7-2 and TRBJ1-4): GAGVSQSPSNKVTEKGKDVELRCDPISGHTALYWYRQSLGQGLEFLIYFQGNSAPDKSGLPSDRFSAERTGGSVSTLTIQRTQQEDSAVYLCASSLQGAVSNEKLFFGSGTQLSVL.

The rearrangement joins TRBV2 to TRBJ1-5, with D possibly TRBD1 on 5 matching bases. This CDR3 contains 15 residues. Between the trimmed V and J ends, which lost 6 bases and 3 bases, there was a span of 15 bases. Germline CDR1 reads SNHLY; CDR2 reads FYNNEI. CDR3 sequence reads: CASRLLGGPNQPQHF. CDR3 sequence (DNA): TGTGCCAGCAGACTCCTTGGGGGTCCCAATCAGCCCCAGCATTTT. The variable domain in full, completed from reference TRBV2 and TRBJ1-5, reads EPEVTQTPSHQVTQMGQEVILRCVPISNHLYFYWYRQILGQKVEFLVSFYNNEISEKSEIFDDQFSVERPDGSNFTLKIRSTKLEDSAMYFCASRLLGGPNQPQHFGDGTRLSIL.

There are a few counts of this clone. The chain recombines TRBV5-1 with TRBJ1-1; TRBD1 matches at 7 bases. The germline gives CDR1 SGHRS, CDR2 YFSETQ. The CDR3 has 16 residues. V shed 0 bases, J shed 0 bases, and the junction held 5 bases outside the gene matches. CDR3 nucleotide sequence: TGCGCCAGCAGCTTGGATTGGGACAGCATGAACACTGAAGCTTTCTTT. It translates to CASSLDWDSMNTEAFF.